These 23 T cell receptor beta chains were all obtained from the same sample, sequenced in a study of OX40 agonist ivuxolimab in advanced cancers. The data were produced by immunoSEQ multiplex PCR, yet TCRdb's version contains in-frame clones alone and is incomplete. The table has 50,000 to 55,000 clones, around nine tenths seen once. Sample: CD4+ or CD8+ T cells sorted from blood, taken in a trial of the OX40 agonist ivuxolimab. These receptors all stem from an adult with an advanced solid tumor such as melanoma, head and neck, liver or kidney cancer.

The V and J genes are TRBV2 and TRBJ2-7, with 7 bases fitting TRBD2. Germline CDR1 and CDR2: SNHLY and FYNNEI. The V and J ends lost 6 bases and 1 base, in that order; junction bases with no gene match: 6. The CDR3 sequence is 14 residues long. The CDR3 nucleotides read TGTGCCAGCAGACTAAGCGGGGATTCCTACGAGCAGTACTTC. This encodes CASRLSGDSYEQYF. Full variable domain (rest looked up from reference TRBV2 and TRBJ2-7): EPEVTQTPSHQVTQMGQEVILRCVPISNHLYFYWYRQILGQKVEFLVSFYNNEISEKSEIFDDQFSVERPDGSNFTLKIRSTKLEDSAMYFCASRLSGDSYEQYFGPGTRLTVT.

The chain combines TRBV10-3 with TRBJ2-3, with 13 bases lining up with TRBD2. Germline CDR1 is ENHRY and CDR2 is SYGVKD. Losses at the gene ends were 6 bases for V and 3 bases for J; bases not matched to a gene: 6. The CDR3 totals 16 residues. The chain's CDR3 is CAISRTSGSRTDTQYF. The CDR3 nucleotides are TGTGCCATCAGCAGGACTAGCGGGAGTAGGACAGATACGCAGTATTTT.

The chain employs TRBV29-1 and TRBJ2-1; TRBD1 matches 7 bases. Germline CDR1 and CDR2: SQVTM and ANQGSEA. The length of the CDR3 is 14 residues. With V trimmed by 7 bases and J by 0 bases, 6 bases remained unmatched. The CDR3 reads CSALRGSSYNEQFF. Here the CDR3 DNA reads TGCAGCGCCCTCAGGGGGAGCTCCTACAATGAGCAGTTCTTC.

The J gene is TRBJ1-2, the V gene TRBV2; D is undetermined. V shed 1 base and J shed 4 bases, with 7 bases lying between them. CDR1 and CDR2 (germline): SNHLY, FYNNEI. This CDR3 has 13 residues. The CDR3: CASSEGGLYGYTF. The CDR3 region has the DNA TGTGCCAGCAGTGAAGGCGGTCTCTATGGCTACACCTTC.

The sample holds one count of this clone. The chain employs TRBV2 and TRBJ1-2; 9 bases align to TRBD1. Germline V gene sequence: CDR1 SNHLY, CDR2 FYNNEI. The V and J ends lost 5 bases and 7 bases, in that order; junction bases with no gene match: 17. CDR3 length: 17 amino acids. The CDR3 reads CASSPQSWDRASLGYTF. DNA of the CDR3: TGTGCCAGCAGTCCCCAGTCCTGGGACAGGGCGTCTCTTGGCTACACCTTC.

The V gene is TRBV5-6, the J gene TRBJ2-2; tentatively, D is TRBD1 (5 bases). Germline V gene sequence: CDR1 SGHDT, CDR2 YYEEEE. Between the trimmed V and J ends, which lost 0 bases and 3 bases, there was a span of 9 bases. CDR3 length: 15 residues. The CDR3 region has the DNA TGTGCCAGCAGCTTGGACCAGGGCGACACCGGGGAGCTGTTTTTT. Translated: CASSLDQGDTGELFF.

The gene calls are TRBV10-3 and TRBJ1-2; 7 bases align to TRBD1. Germline lookup yields CDR1 ENHRY and CDR2 SYGVKD. The CDR3 is 10 residues long. With 9 bases clipped from V and 7 bases from J, the junction kept 2 bases outside the gene matches. CDR3 loop: CAIGTAGYTF. Written as DNA, the CDR3 is TGTGCCATTGGGACAGCTGGCTACACCTTC.

The V call is TRBV2, the J call TRBJ2-5; TRBD1 matches 9 bases. Trimming took 8 bases from V and 4 from J; bases not matched to a gene: 8. CDR3 length: 14 residues. CDR1 and CDR2 from the germline V gene are SNHLY and FYNNEI. CDR3 region: CASGGTGYRETQYF. CDR3 sequence (DNA): TGTGCCAGCGGGGGGACAGGGTACCGAGAGACCCAGTACTTC.

The gene calls are TRBV29-1 and TRBJ1-2; 7 nucleotides match TRBD1. Trimming cost V 5 bases and J 0 bases; bases outside gene matches: 3. The germline V gene has CDR1 SQVTM and CDR2 ANQGSEA. CDR3 length: 13 amino acids. The chain's CDR3 is CSVWTGANYGYTF. In nucleotides, the CDR3 is TGCAGCGTTTGGACAGGAGCTAACTATGGCTACACCTTC.

The V and J genes are TRBV5-1 and TRBJ1-1, with D maybe TRBD1 (5 bases). The CDR3 covers 14 residues. From germline, CDR1 is SGHRS and CDR2 YFSETQ. Deletions cut 4 bases from V and 0 bases from J, with 10 bases between. The CDR3 sequence: CASSPGTVNTEAFF. CDR3 coding DNA: TGCGCCAGCAGCCCCGGGACTGTGAACACTGAAGCTTTCTTT.

The chain has TRBV5-1 and TRBJ2-7; D is unresolved. CDR1 SGHRS and CDR2 YFSETQ come from the germline V gene. The V and J ends lost 3 bases and 2 bases respectively, with 9 bases between them. The CDR3 runs to 13 residues. Written as DNA, the CDR3 is TGCGCCAGCAGCTCTACTCCTACCTACGAGCAGTACTTC. It is translated as CASSSTPTYEQYF. The full variable domain, with the rest looked up from reference TRBV5-1 and TRBJ2-7, is KAGVTQTPRYLIKTRGQQVTLSCSPISGHRSVSWYQQTPGQGLQFLFEYFSETQRNKGNFPGRFSGRQFSNSRSEMNVSTLELGDSALYLCASSSTPTYEQYFGPGTRLTVT.

The V gene is TRBV27, the J gene TRBJ2-7; D might be TRBD1 (5 bases). Germline V lookup: CDR1 MNHEY, CDR2 SMNVEV (reference sequence). V lost 0 bases and J lost 3, with 12 bases in between. The CDR3 contains 15 residues. The CDR3 region has the DNA TGTGCCAGCAGTTTATCGAACAAGGGGATCTACGAGCAGTACTTC. Protein: CASSLSNKGIYEQYF.

The chain recombines TRBV28 with TRBJ2-6; no reliable D call. Germline V gene sequence: CDR1 MDHEN, CDR2 SYDVKM. The CDR3 covers 15 residues. The germline V and J ends were trimmed by 5 bases and 0 bases, with 8 bases remaining between them. The CDR3 bases are TGTGCCAGCAGTCTGAAAAGCTCTGGGGCCAACGTCCTGACTTTC. It translates to CASSLKSSGANVLTF.

This chain joins TRBV15 and TRBJ2-2; D gene ambiguous. Looked up from germline, CDR1 is LNHNV and CDR2 is YYDKDF (reference sequence). This CDR3 is 16 amino acids long. Trimming shortened V by 0 bases and J by 1 base, and 9 bases separated the two germline ends. The CDR3 coding sequence is TGTGCCACCAGCAGAGAAGTCAATCTGAACACCGGGGAGCTGTTTTTT. Translated: CATSREVNLNTGELFF.

The chain has TRBV19 and TRBJ1-5, with TRBD1 matching 9 bases. Trimming cost V 10 bases and J 2 bases; bases outside gene matches: 18. The CDR3 length is 18 residues. Germline V lookup: CDR1 LNHDA, CDR2 SQIVND (reference sequence). The CDR3, as DNA: TGTGCCAAAACAGACCGGGACAGGGATTTGTTGGGCAATCAGCCCCAGCATTTT. This translates into CAKTDRDRDLLGNQPQHF.

The rearrangement uses TRBV28 and TRBJ1-5, with D perhaps TRBD1 (5 bases). The V and J ends lost 7 bases and 3 bases respectively, with 16 bases between them. Germline CDR1 MDHEN, CDR2 SYDVKM. This CDR3 has 15 residues. The chain's CDR3 is CASTTWGVTNQPQHF. As DNA, the CDR3 is TGTGCCAGCACCACCTGGGGGGTGACCAATCAGCCCCAGCATTTT.

This clone appeared a few times. The chain couples TRBV10-1 to TRBJ2-7; tentative D call: TRBD1 (6 bases). CDR3 length: 13 residues. Germline V gene lookup returns CDR1 WNHNN and CDR2 SYGVQD (reference sequence). V was cut by 6 bases and J by 0 bases, with 9 bases left in between. CDR3 coding DNA: TGCGCCAGCAGCCAGACAGGCTCCTACGAGCAGTACTTC. Translating it yields CASSQTGSYEQYF.

The CDR3 DNA is TGTGCCTGGAGTAAGCAAAACACCGGGGAGCTGTTTTTT. This sequence encodes CAWSKQNTGELFF. V is TRBV30 and J is TRBJ2-2; D unclear. CDR1 and CDR2 from the germline V gene are GTSNPN and SVGIG (reference sequence). Trimming removed 2 bases at V and 2 bases at J, with 6 bases between. The CDR3 extends over 13 amino acids.

V is TRBV5-1 and J is TRBJ2-3; D gene uncertain. The CDR3 is 15 residues long. The germline V gene has CDR1 SGHRS and CDR2 YFSETQ. V gave up 0 bases and J gave up 0 bases, with 8 bases separating them. The DNA of the CDR3 is TGCGCCAGCAGCTTGGGGGCCCCTAGCACAGATACGCAGTATTTT. Translation gives CASSLGAPSTDTQYF.

This clone showed up just once. The chain has TRBV6-1 and TRBJ2-1; TRBD1 matches 10 bases. The V and J ends lost 2 bases and 9 bases, in that order; junction bases with no gene match: 7. The CDR3 has 15 residues. From germline, CDR1 is MNHNS and CDR2 SASEGT. This chain's CDR3 is CASSERPGTGAEQFF. In DNA form, the CDR3 reads TGTGCCAGCAGTGAACGGCCCGGGACAGGGGCTGAGCAGTTCTTC.

The chain employs TRBV28 and TRBJ1-4; D unresolved. V was pared by 7 bases and J by 4 bases, with 16 bases between. Germline V gives CDR1 MDHEN, CDR2 SYDVKM. The CDR3 is 15 amino acids. The CDR3 protein is CASIPSPVINEKLFF. CDR3 bases: TGTGCCAGCATACCCTCGCCCGTGATTAATGAAAAACTGTTTTTT.

The chain has TRBV28 and TRBJ2-1; D is unclear. Per the germline V gene, CDR1 is MDHEN and CDR2 is SYDVKM. V lost 1 base and J lost 6, with 7 bases in between. This CDR3 contains 13 residues. CDR3: CASSLYGRNEQFF. In DNA, the CDR3 is TGTGCCAGCAGTTTATACGGGCGCAATGAGCAGTTCTTC. The complete variable domain, with remaining parts taken from reference TRBV28 and TRBJ2-1, reads DVKVTQSSRYLVKRTGEKVFLECVQDMDHENMFWYRQDPGLGLRLIYFSYDVKMKEKGDIPEGYSVSREKKERFSLILESASTNQTSMYLCASSLYGRNEQFFGPGTRLTVL.

V gene TRBV11-2 combines with J gene TRBJ2-1; D unresolved. CDR1 and CDR2 (germline): SGHAT, FQNNGV. There are 13 residues in the CDR3. Trimming shortened V by 0 bases and J by 16 bases, and 16 bases separated the two germline ends. CDR3 in DNA: TGTGCCAGCAGCTTAGATCCCGTGGCACACTGCTTCTTC. Its translation: CASSLDPVAHCFF.